This T cell receptor beta chain was captured by sequencing in a study of blood T cells in healthy people across ages. A sample-barcoded 5' primer and a J-beta primer mix were used in a second PCR of about 7 to 11 cycles. TCRdb independently ran MiXCR on the 5' RACE reads; one entry per CDR3 protein. The sample holds some 1.1 million distinct CDR3 sequences, under 40% seen once. V lost 2 bases and J 6 bases, leaving 10 bases between the germline ends. Germline values: CDR1 MGHDK, CDR2 SYGVNS. The CDR3 spans 13 residues. Sequenced material: blood. The V gene is TRBV25-1, the J gene TRBJ1-1; D is perhaps TRBD1 (5 bases). This clonotype was sampled from a man aged 18 to 30 in good health. CDR3 loop: CASSEARVSEAFF. The CDR3, as DNA: TGTGCCAGCAGTGAAGCCAGGGTCTCTGAAGCTTTCTTT.